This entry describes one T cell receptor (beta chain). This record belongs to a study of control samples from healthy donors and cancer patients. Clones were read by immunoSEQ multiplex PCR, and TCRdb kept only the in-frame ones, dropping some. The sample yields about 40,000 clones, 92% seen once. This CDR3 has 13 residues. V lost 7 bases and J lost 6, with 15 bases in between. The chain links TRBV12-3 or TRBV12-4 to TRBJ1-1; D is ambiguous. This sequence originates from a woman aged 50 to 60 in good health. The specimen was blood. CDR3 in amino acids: CASTVGRIAEAFF. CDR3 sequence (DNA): TGTGCCAGCACCGTCGGGCGAATTGCTGAAGCTTTCTTT.